These 21 T cell receptor beta chains share one sample of origin, sequenced in a study of blood T cell repertoires in COVID-19. Assay: immunoSEQ multiplex PCR; the TCRdb copy retains only in-frame clones and omits some. The sample includes 100,000 to 150,000 clones, 74% of them seen just once. Sample: peripheral blood. The receptors shown here come from a man in his 60s with acute or convalescent COVID-19.

The table lists this clone with a count of one. In DNA form, the CDR3 reads TGCGCCAGCAGTCTGACTCGTCTCGGGGGCACAGATACGCAGTATTTT. Translated: CASSLTRLGGTDTQYF. The J gene is TRBJ2-3, the V gene TRBV10-2; a possible D gene is TRBD2 (5 bases). V gave up 5 bases and J gave up 1 base, with 16 bases separating them. The CDR3 loop spans 16 amino acids. Germline V CDR1 and CDR2: WSHSY, SAAADI.

This sequence joins TRBV3-1 (or the pseudogene TRBV3-2) and TRBJ1-6; D not resolved. The CDR3 length is 14 residues. V was clipped by 5 bases and J by 10 bases, with 15 bases between them. Germline CDR1 and CDR2: LGHDT and YNNKEL (reference sequence). CDR3: CASSARGSGSPLHF. The CDR3 bases are TGTGCCAGCAGCGCCCGGGGTTCTGGCTCACCCCTCCACTTT.

This clone appeared a few times. The chain couples TRBV7-6 to TRBJ2-2; tentative D call: TRBD2 (6 bases). Germline lookup yields CDR1 SGHVS and CDR2 FNYEAQ. The CDR3 loop spans 17 amino acids. V lost 5 bases, J lost 4 bases, and 20 bases lay in between. This CDR3 is CASSPPRDFSTTGELFF. The CDR3 coding sequence is TGTGCCAGCAGCCCACCCCGGGACTTTAGTACCACCGGGGAGCTGTTTTTT.

This clone was seen only a few times. V and J are TRBV7-9 and TRBJ2-1; 9 bases fit TRBD2. CDR1 SEHNR and CDR2 FQNEAQ come from the germline V gene (reference sequence). V shed 1 base and J 5 bases; nucleotides not matched to a gene: 9. The CDR3 length is 17 residues. CDR3 sequence: CASSLGLSGSPHNEQFF. DNA of the CDR3: TGTGCCAGCAGCTTAGGTCTTAGCGGGAGCCCCCACAATGAGCAGTTCTTC.

This sequence joins TRBV11-2 and TRBJ2-3; 12 positions match TRBD2. This CDR3 spans 15 amino acids. CDR1 and CDR2 (germline): SGHAT, FQNNGV. Trimming took 4 bases from V and 3 from J; bases not matched to a gene: 2. CDR3 coding DNA: TGTGCCAGCAGCTGGACTAGCGGGGTTACAGATACGCAGTATTTT. It is translated as CASSWTSGVTDTQYF.

The chain is built from TRBV3-1 (or the pseudogene TRBV3-2) and TRBJ2-3, with 8 nucleotides matching TRBD1. The ends lost 6 bases at V and 2 bases at J; junction bases unmatched: 1. This CDR3 comprises 13 residues. The germline V gene encodes CDR1 LGHDT and CDR2 YNNKEL (reference sequence). The CDR3: CASRDRVTDTQYF. DNA for the CDR3: TGTGCCAGCAGGGACAGGGTCACAGATACGCAGTATTTT.

The chain uses TRBV30 and TRBJ2-3, with 7 bases fitting TRBD2. This CDR3 has 13 amino acids. Germline V gives CDR1 GTSNPN, CDR2 SVGIG (reference sequence). The ends lost 5 bases at V and 0 bases at J; junction bases unmatched: 2. The chain's CDR3 is CAWVLASTDTQYF. CDR3 DNA sequence: TGTGCCTGGGTACTAGCGAGCACAGATACGCAGTATTTT.

This clone has a single count. The chain uses TRBV28 and TRBJ1-2; perhaps TRBD1 as D (5 bases). CDR1 and CDR2 (germline): MDHEN, SYDVKM. Trimming pared 5 bases from V and 8 bases from J, leaving 15 bases between. The CDR3 length is 13 residues. For the CDR3, the DNA is TGTGCCAGCAGTCCCGACCCTCGGGGGGGCTACACCTTC. Translated, it gives CASSPDPRGGYTF.

This chain joins TRBV6-6 and TRBJ1-1, with 8 positions matching TRBD1. The CDR3 runs to 15 residues. Germline V gives CDR1 MNHNY, CDR2 SVGAGI (reference sequence). V lost 5 bases and J lost 3; bases outside the gene matches: 8. The CDR3 sequence: CASSPWTGRDTEAFF. CDR3 DNA: TGTGCCAGCAGTCCGTGGACAGGGCGGGACACTGAAGCTTTCTTT.

This clone occurred many times. The chain carries TRBV9 and TRBJ1-4; 8 bases are a match to TRBD1. Losses at the gene ends were 3 bases for V and 8 bases for J; bases not matched to a gene: 6. This CDR3 is built from 14 residues. Germline CDR1 SGDLS, CDR2 YYNGEE. CDR3 nucleotides: TGTGCCAGCAGCGCCCAGGGGGCGGTAGAAAAACTGTTTTTT. It encodes CASSAQGAVEKLFF.

In this sample, this clone turned up a few times. V is TRBV5-4 and J is TRBJ1-2; 7 nucleotides align to TRBD1. CDR1 and CDR2 from the germline V gene are SGHNT and YYREEE (reference sequence). Unmatched junction bases numbered 5, after V lost 4 bases and J lost 2 bases. The CDR3 runs to 14 residues. The DNA for the CDR3 is TGTGCCAGCAGCCCTCAACAGGGGAACTATGGCTACACCTTC. It specifies CASSPQQGNYGYTF.

This clone was seen a single time. The chain employs TRBV6-1 and TRBJ2-7, with 7 bases aligning to TRBD1. Germline values: CDR1 MNHNS, CDR2 SASEGT. V gave up 2 bases and J gave up 2 bases; unmatched junction bases: 12. The CDR3 runs to 17 residues. CDR3 DNA: TGTGCCAGCAGTGAACCTGGCTCCGGGACAGATCCCTACGAGCAGTACTTC. Translation gives CASSEPGSGTDPYEQYF.

The chain joins TRBV9 to TRBJ2-2; the D is unclear. Germline CDR1 reads SGDLS; CDR2 reads YYNGEE. Trimming left V 0 bases short and J 5 bases short, with 2 bases between. The CDR3 extends over 12 amino acids. This CDR3 reads CASSVATGELFF. The CDR3 bases are TGTGCCAGCAGCGTAGCAACCGGGGAGCTGTTTTTT.

V gene TRBV20-1 combines with J gene TRBJ1-5; D is ambiguous. With 3 bases removed from V and 0 bases from J, the gap between germline ends came to 9 bases. Looked up from germline, CDR1 is DFQATT and CDR2 is SNEGSKA (reference sequence). The CDR3 totals 14 residues. The CDR3 reads CSASGVYSNQPQHF. The CDR3 nucleotides are TGCAGTGCTAGTGGCGTTTATAGCAATCAGCCCCAGCATTTT.

This chain links TRBV10-1 with TRBJ2-3; 12 nucleotides align to TRBD2. This CDR3 has 18 amino acids. V lost 0 bases and J lost 9; bases outside the gene matches: 13. The germline V gene encodes CDR1 WNHNN and CDR2 SYGVQD (reference sequence). The CDR3 bases are TGCGCCAGCAGTGAGTCCGGACTAGCGGGACCCCAGGGAGGGACGCAGTATTTT. This encodes CASSESGLAGPQGGTQYF.

The genes are TRBV13 and TRBJ1-5; 7 bases are shared with TRBD1. With V trimmed by 5 bases and J by 5 bases, 3 bases remained unmatched. CDR3 length: 13 residues. CDR1 is PRHDT and CDR2 is FYEKMQ in the germline V gene (reference sequence). CDR3 DNA sequence: TGTGCCAGCAGCCGTGACAGGGATCAGCCCCAGCATTTT. This translates into CASSRDRDQPQHF.

The chain recombines TRBV11-3 with TRBJ2-5, with TRBD2 identical over 13 bases. Trimming took 4 bases from V and 0 from J; bases not matched to a gene: 14. CDR1 is SGHNT and CDR2 is YENEEA in the germline V gene. The CDR3 runs to 20 residues. CDR3 protein: CASSSPLAGGLSNHQETQYF. The CDR3 DNA reads as TGTGCCAGCAGCTCTCCACTAGCGGGAGGGTTATCCAACCACCAAGAGACCCAGTACTTC.

This clone was detected once. The J gene is TRBJ1-4, the V gene TRBV24-1; the match to TRBD1 covers 9 bases. Germline trimming cut 10 bases from V and 4 bases from J; bases unmatched to any gene: 3. The germline gives CDR1 KGHDR, CDR2 SFDVKD. The CDR3 contains 13 residues. CDR3 region: CATGTGLNEKLFF. Here the CDR3 DNA reads TGTGCCACGGGGACAGGGCTTAATGAAAAACTGTTTTTT.

V usage is TRBV14 and J usage is TRBJ1-1; 7 bases fit TRBD1. The CDR3 length is 13 residues. Trimming cost V 4 bases and J 3 bases; bases outside gene matches: 2. From germline, CDR1 is SGHDN and CDR2 FVKESK. This CDR3 is CASSRDSYTEAFF. CDR3 sequence (DNA): TGTGCCAGCAGCCGGGACAGTTACACTGAAGCTTTCTTT.

This clone was counted a few times. The chain uses TRBV7-9 and TRBJ1-1; 7 bases are a match to TRBD1. The CDR3 length is 14 residues. The V segment lost 5 bases and the J segment 3 bases; nucleotides outside the gene matches: 6. Germline values: CDR1 SEHNR, CDR2 FQNEAQ (reference sequence). CDR3 loop: CASSPGQAYTEAFF. The CDR3 DNA is TGTGCCAGCAGCCCCGGACAGGCATACACTGAAGCTTTCTTT.

The chain links TRBV3-1 (or the pseudogene TRBV3-2) to TRBJ1-1; no clear D gene. The CDR3 runs to 13 residues. V was pared by 4 bases and J by 0 bases, with 6 bases between. From germline, CDR1 is LGHDT and CDR2 YNNKEL (reference sequence). The CDR3 DNA sequence: TGTGCCAGCAGCCTGCGTCTGAACACTGAAGCTTTCTTT. This encodes CASSLRLNTEAFF.